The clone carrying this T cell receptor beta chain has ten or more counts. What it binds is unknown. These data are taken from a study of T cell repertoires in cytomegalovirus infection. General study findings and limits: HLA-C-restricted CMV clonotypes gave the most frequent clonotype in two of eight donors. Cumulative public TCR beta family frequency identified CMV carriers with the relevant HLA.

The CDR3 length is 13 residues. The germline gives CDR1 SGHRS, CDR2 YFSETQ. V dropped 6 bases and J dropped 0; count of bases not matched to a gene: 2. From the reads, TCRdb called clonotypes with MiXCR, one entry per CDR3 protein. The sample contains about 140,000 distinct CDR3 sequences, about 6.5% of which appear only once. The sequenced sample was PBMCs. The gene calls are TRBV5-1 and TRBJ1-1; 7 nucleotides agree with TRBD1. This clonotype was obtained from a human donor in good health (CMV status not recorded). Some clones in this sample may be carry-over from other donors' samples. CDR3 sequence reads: CASTGTVNTEAFF. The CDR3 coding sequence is TGCGCCAGCACCGGGACAGTGAACACTGAAGCTTTCTTT. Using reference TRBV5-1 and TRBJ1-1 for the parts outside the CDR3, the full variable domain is KAGVTQTPRYLIKTRGQQVTLSCSPISGHRSVSWYQQTPGQGLQFLFEYFSETQRNKGNFPGRFSGRQFSNSRSEMNVSTLELGDSALYLCASTGTVNTEAFFGQGTRLTVV.